This TCR beta chain appears in the sequencing data of a study of early T cells in non-severe SARS-CoV-2 infection. Study-wide findings and caveats: Anti-spike CD8 responses were favored in VDJdb matching, and private and CD4 specificities were missed.

Germline CDR1 and CDR2: LGHDT and YNNKEL (reference sequence). This CDR3 comprises 14 residues. Trimming took 2 bases from V and 3 from J, leaving 11 bases between them. The library protocol tagged individual cDNA molecules with unique molecular identifiers. TCRdb ran MiXCR on the 5' RACE reads and lists one entry per CDR3 protein. The sample includes 30,000 or so distinct CDR3 sequences, roughly 4.7% of them seen just once. This clonotype was seen many times. The antigen remains undetermined. The chain is built from TRBV3-1 and TRBJ2-7, with D uncertain. This TCR was recovered from an adult who was a healthcare worker with PCR-confirmed SARS-CoV-2 infection or an uninfected control (not recorded which). Sequencing was carried out using whole blood. CDR3 bases: TGTGCCAGCAGCCAAAGTTCTGGGCGCTACGAGCAGTACTTC. This translates into CASSQSSGRYEQYF.